Listed below are T cell receptor beta chains from one sample, sequenced in a study of blood T cell repertoires in COVID-19. This table comes from immunoSEQ multiplex PCR, and its TCRdb copy is limited to in-frame clones, with some not included. The data contain about 260,000 clones, approximately 86% of them seen just once; the ten biggest clones take up approximately 9.8%. Sequenced sample: peripheral blood. The receptors come from a man in his forties or fifties who had recovered from COVID-19. The CDR3 runs from the conserved cysteine through the conserved F or W. A D gene is named only where the DNA matches it firmly. Rows give clone size only sometimes, using once, few, many, or a class for an expanded clone.

v_gene	abundance	j_gene	d_gene	CDR3nt	CDR3aa
TRBV4-1	-	TRBJ1-2	-	TGCGCCAGCAGCCAAGAAGGGCAGGGCACGGCTGATGGCTACACCTTC	CASSQEGQGTADGYTF
TRBV7-3	-	TRBJ2-1	-	TGTGCCAGCAGCTTAAATGGCAGGGCGGATGAGCAGTTCTTC	CASSLNGRADEQFF
TRBV5-5	-	TRBJ2-7	TRBD1	TGTGCCAGCAGCCCGGGACAGGGGTTGTACGAGCAGTACTTC	CASSPGQGLYEQYF
TRBV12-3/TRBV12-4	-	TRBJ1-2	TRBD1	TGTGCCAGCAGTTGGGGACAGGGTGATGGCTACACCTTC	CASSWGQGDGYTF
TRBV11-2	-	TRBJ2-5	TRBD2	TGTGCCAGCAGCTTATCGGGGCGGGAGCAAGAGACCCAGTACTTC	CASSLSGREQETQYF
TRBV5-1	-	TRBJ2-1	TRBD2	TGCGCCAGCAGCCCTGGGACTAGCGGGGGGTTATACAATGAGCAGTTCTTC	CASSPGTSGGLYNEQFF
TRBV12-5	-	TRBJ1-2	-	TGTGCTAGTGGTTTGGTAGGGGACAAGACTAACTATGGCTACACCTTC	CASGLVGDKTNYGYTF
TRBV5-1	-	TRBJ2-1	-	TGCGCCAGCAGCTTGGTGGACAGCTCCTACAATGAGCAGTTCTTC	CASSLVDSSYNEQFF
TRBV5-1	-	TRBJ2-1	-	TGCGCCAGCAGCTTGTACAGGGTTATTAGGGATGAGCAGTTCTTC	CASSLYRVIRDEQFF
TRBV12-3/TRBV12-4	-	TRBJ2-7	-	TGTGCCAGCAGTTTAGTCGGTCACTACGAGCAGTACTTC	CASSLVGHYEQYF
TRBV11-2	-	TRBJ2-7	TRBD2	TGTGCCAGCAGCTTTCTAGGGAGGGCCACCTACGAGCAGTACTTC	CASSFLGRATYEQYF
TRBV18	-	TRBJ2-2	-	TGTGCCAGCTCCATTGATATACAAGGGGAGCTGTTTTTT	CASSIDIQGELFF
TRBV14	few	TRBJ1-1	TRBD1	TGTGCCAGCAGCCAAGTACAGGGGGCGAGCACTGAAGCTTTCTTT	CASSQVQGASTEAFF
TRBV27	-	TRBJ2-5	-	TGTGCCAGCAGGCCCGGGAGTAGGGAGACCCAGTACTTC	CASRPGSRETQYF
TRBV18	-	TRBJ2-1	TRBD2	TGTGCCAGCTCACGTCGACTAGCGGGAGTGGAGGAGCAGTTCTTC	CASSRRLAGVEEQFF
TRBV19	-	TRBJ1-5	TRBD1	TGTGCCAGTAGTATTCAGGGGGCGGGTGGCAATCAGCCCCAGCATTTT	CASSIQGAGGNQPQHF
TRBV7-9	-	TRBJ2-1	TRBD2	TGTGCCAGCAGCTTTAGCGGGAGGGGGTATGAGCAGTTCTTC	CASSFSGRGYEQFF
TRBV12-3/TRBV12-4	once	TRBJ1-2	-	TGTGCCAGCTCACAAGGGGGTGGCTACACCTTC	CASSQGGGYTF
TRBV4-1	-	TRBJ1-2	TRBD1	TGCGCCAGCAGCCAGCCAGGACAGGGAAGGGGCTACACCTTC	CASSQPGQGRGYTF
TRBV7-9	-	TRBJ1-6	TRBD1	TGTGCCAGCAGTCATAGGACAGGGGGCAGTTCACCCCTCCACTTT	CASSHRTGGSSPLHF
TRBV28	-	TRBJ1-6	TRBD1	TGTGCCAGCAGTTTAGCACAGGGGGCCTATAATTCACCCCTCCACTTT	CASSLAQGAYNSPLHF
TRBV12-3/TRBV12-4	-	TRBJ2-5	TRBD2	TGTGCCAGCAGCCTGGGACTAGCGGAGACCCAGTACTTC	CASSLGLAETQYF
TRBV7-8	-	TRBJ1-1	-	TGTGCCAGCAGCCCTCGGGGGGGTATTAACACTGAAGCTTTCTTT	CASSPRGGINTEAFF
TRBV6-5	-	TRBJ2-7	-	TGTGCCAGCAACCAGGAGGGCCTCTACGAGCAGTACTTC	CASNQEGLYEQYF
TRBV7-3	-	TRBJ1-1	-	TGTGCCAGCAGCTTAAGTCCAGGGGTGGGCACTGAAGCTTTCTTT	CASSLSPGVGTEAFF
TRBV5-4	-	TRBJ2-2	-	TGTGCCAGCAGCTTAGGAGTAAACACCGGGGAGCTGTTTTTT	CASSLGVNTGELFF
TRBV7-8	-	TRBJ2-7	-	TGTGCCAGCAGCTCCCGGACAGCACTCTACGAGCAGTACTTC	CASSSRTALYEQYF
TRBV12-3/TRBV12-4	-	TRBJ1-2	-	TGTGCCAGCAGTTTATCAGAAAACTATGGCTACACCTTC	CASSLSENYGYTF
TRBV7-9	-	TRBJ2-5	-	TGTGCCAGCAGCTTAGGTTGGTCGGTACAAGAGACCCAGTACTTC	CASSLGWSVQETQYF
TRBV30	-	TRBJ2-5	-	TGTGCCTGGAGTCCGAACGTCGGGGAGACCCAGTACTTC	CAWSPNVGETQYF
TRBV19	-	TRBJ2-1	TRBD2	TGTGCCAGTAGGACTAGCGCAAACAATGAGCAGTTCTTC	CASRTSANNEQFF
TRBV14	-	TRBJ1-3	-	TGTGCCAGCAGCCCCCGACAGGACGGGAGGAGCACCATATATTTT	CASSPRQDGRSTIYF
TRBV15	-	TRBJ1-2	TRBD1	TGTGCCACCAGCAGTCGACAGGGAAGGAGTGGCTACACCTTC	CATSSRQGRSGYTF
TRBV6-1	-	TRBJ2-1	TRBD2	TGTGCCAGCAGTGAAGCGGGGACTAGCGTTGGGAATGAGCAGTTCTTC	CASSEAGTSVGNEQFF
TRBV19	-	TRBJ1-2	-	TGTGCCAGTAGTATAGAGGGGCCAGGACCCAACTATGGCTACACCTTC	CASSIEGPGPNYGYTF
TRBV6-5	-	TRBJ1-2	-	TGTGCCAGCAGCTCGAACCCTCAGACAGTCTATGGCTACACCTTC	CASSSNPQTVYGYTF
TRBV4-3	-	TRBJ2-1	TRBD1	TGCGCCAGCAGCCAAGATATCGGACAGGGATCAAATGAGCAGTTCTTC	CASSQDIGQGSNEQFF
TRBV7-2	-	TRBJ2-3	-	TGTGCCAGCAGCACGCAGACTCATCCCACAGATACGCAGTATTTT	CASSTQTHPTDTQYF
TRBV2	-	TRBJ2-3	-	TGTGCCAGAGCCCGGGGCGGGGCAGATACGCAGTATTTT	CARARGGADTQYF
TRBV14	-	TRBJ1-1	-	TGTGCCAGCAGCCTGATTTGGAGTAAAAACACTGAAGCTTTCTTT	CASSLIWSKNTEAFF